This T cell receptor beta chain derives from a study of cytomegalovirus exposure and HLA in healthy donors. Per germline, CDR1 GTSNPN and CDR2 SVGIG (reference sequence). The CDR3 has 15 amino acids. Trimming stripped 3 bases from V and 3 bases from J, with 15 bases between. 60 Vbeta and 13 Jbeta primers were used in PCR. Sequencing used immunoSEQ multiplex PCR; TCRdb keeps in-frame clones, though not all of them. This sample yields around 150,000 clones, of which about 72% are seen a single time; roughly 4% belongs to the top ten. The clonotype originates from a man between 60 and 75 years old in good health and CMV-seronegative. This chain joins TRBV30 and TRBJ2-1; D might be TRBD2 (6 bases). The specimen sequenced was PBMCs. DNA for the CDR3: TGTGCCTGGAGCTGGGGGACGGGAGACTACAATGAGCAGTTCTTC. Its translation: CAWSWGTGDYNEQFF.